This TCR beta chain was recovered during a study of glioma-infiltrating T cells after dendritic cell vaccination. Study-wide points: Estimated pretreatment TIL content predicted outcome after dendritic cell vaccination.

Trimming took off 5 bases at V and 2 bases at J, with 11 bases between the two ends. The V gene's germline CDR1 is MNHEY and CDR2 SMNVEV (reference sequence). This CDR3 has 14 amino acids. On this clone itself: As yet, its antigen is unknown.

Primers: 60 V beta forward and 13 J beta reverse. TCRdb's table, derived via immunoSEQ multiplex PCR, lists solely in-frame clones and lacks some. This sample has around 97,000 clones; roughly 80% occur once, and the top ten carry 12%. The rearrangement joins TRBV27 to TRBJ2-3; D unclear. Source: blood, taken before dendritic cell vaccination. The origin of this receptor is a human donor with glioblastoma. CDR3 protein: CASSPPPYTDTQYF. In DNA, the CDR3 is TGTGCCAGCAGTCCCCCCCCGTACACAGATACGCAGTATTTT.